A selection of T cell receptor beta chains follows, all from one sample in a study of blood T cells in healthy people across ages. TCRdb reanalysed the 5' RACE reads using MiXCR and keeps one entry per CDR3 protein. The data show 1.5 million to 2 million distinct CDR3 sequences, under 30% seen once. Specimen: blood. These receptors were collected from a woman aged 25 to 39 in good health. CDR3s leave out the opening cysteine and the closing phenylalanine or tryptophan.

v_gene	j_gene	CDR3aa
TRBV20-1	TRBJ1-6	SASGLVLTYNSPLH
TRBV12-3/TRBV12-4	TRBJ2-1	ASTLDLNNEQF
TRBV20-1	TRBJ1-5	SASGGQYSNQPQH
TRBV5-1	TRBJ2-7	ASSRDFSPSYEQY
TRBV6-2/TRBV6-3	.	ASSNQERGPVSEQY
TRBV6-1	TRBJ1-1	ASSEGGTGNRAAF
TRBV9	TRBJ2-3	ASSVAGWSTDTQY
TRBV29-1	TRBJ1-1	SASRQGTEAF
TRBV7-9	TRBJ2-7	ASSKTSGCTSGFSYEQY
TRBV12-3/TRBV12-4	TRBJ2-3	ASSISGMSTDTQY
TRBV5-1	TRBJ2-7	ASNRGGDSYEQY
TRBV11-2	TRBJ2-7	ASSLTSTERWQY
TRBV7-2	TRBJ1-2	ASSLKQGVRNYGYT
TRBV5-5	TRBJ2-7	ASSFMGLPSYEQY
TRBV2	TRBJ2-3	ASSGTDSGRGTDTQY
TRBV5-1	TRBJ1-1	ASSSDREITEAF
TRBV13	TRBJ2-5	ASSIQQGETQY
TRBV2	TRBJ2-3	ACSTTGTTKHTQY
TRBV2	TRBJ2-7	ASSDKSGAGSYEQY
TRBV15	TRBJ2-3	ATSRDSDIRDTQY
TRBV19	TRBJ2-1	ASSIAPAEAYNEQF
TRBV6-5	TRBJ1-2	ASSYRKGYGYT
TRBV20-1	TRBJ1-4	SARTRSPNEKLF
TRBV6-5	TRBJ2-6	ASSYMGAGANVLT
TRBV20-1	TRBJ2-7	SAFPGTGYSYEQY
TRBV7-9	TRBJ2-1	ASSGGGGGYGEQF
TRBV12-3/TRBV12-4	TRBJ1-2	ASTRTGWGGYT
TRBV5-1	TRBJ2-3	ASSSRDPTDTQY
TRBV12-3/TRBV12-4	TRBJ2-1	ASSRGLRGNEQF
TRBV5-1	TRBJ2-3	ASKVLAGDFTDTQY
TRBV27	TRBJ2-5	ASGGNRQETQY
TRBV20-1	TRBJ2-1	SARDGSRGHEQF
TRBV18	TRBJ2-1	ASSPPGQGSDEQF
TRBV29-1	TRBJ2-5	SVEDPRVQETQY
TRBV7-8	TRBJ2-4	ASSLATSGPQY
TRBV6-2/TRBV6-3	TRBJ2-7	ASSYALAGSLRVQY
TRBV7-9	TRBJ2-1	AGSTLSGDEQF
TRBV3-1	TRBJ2-1	ASSQGTSGALPNEQF
TRBV5-1	TRBJ2-5	ASSLGLADKETQY
TRBV2	TRBJ2-4	ASSEDLGAKNIQY
TRBV12-3/TRBV12-4	TRBJ2-3	ASSLRDRGSGDTQY
TRBV29-1	TRBJ2-1	SVGLQGGNEQF
TRBV19	TRBJ2-2	ASNPRAGRAGAGELF
TRBV29-1	TRBJ1-2	SGMATDNYGYT
TRBV7-2	TRBJ2-1	AGSRTNGLAYNEQF
TRBV20-1	TRBJ2-3	SALTSGRAEDTQY
TRBV12-3/TRBV12-4	TRBJ2-4	ASSAGFISGRYDNEQY
TRBV5-1	TRBJ2-1	ASSLGSGGNVEEQF
TRBV20-1	TRBJ1-2	SADRGKGGYT
TRBV7-9	.	ASSLGGQGTSEQY
TRBV4-1	TRBJ1-1	ASSQVAQVNTEAF
TRBV4-1	TRBJ2-5	ASSQVVGTSSQETQY
TRBV20-1	TRBJ2-3	SARGTHRDEANTDTQY
TRBV27	TRBJ2-6	AGSQPQVSGANVLT
TRBV12-3/TRBV12-4	TRBJ2-4	ASRHSNSGGIAKNIQY
TRBV30	TRBJ1-2	AWTGVPFTYGCT